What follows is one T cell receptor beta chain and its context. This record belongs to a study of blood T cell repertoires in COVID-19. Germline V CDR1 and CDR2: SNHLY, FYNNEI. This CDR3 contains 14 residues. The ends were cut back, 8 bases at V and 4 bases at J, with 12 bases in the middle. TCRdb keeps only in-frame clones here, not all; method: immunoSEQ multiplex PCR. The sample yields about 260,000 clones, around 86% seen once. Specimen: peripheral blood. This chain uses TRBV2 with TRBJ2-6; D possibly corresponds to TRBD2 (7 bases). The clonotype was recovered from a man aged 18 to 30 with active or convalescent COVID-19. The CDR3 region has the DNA TGTGCCAGCTCCGCGGGGGCAGGGGCCAACGTCCTGACTTTC. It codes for CASSAGAGANVLTF.